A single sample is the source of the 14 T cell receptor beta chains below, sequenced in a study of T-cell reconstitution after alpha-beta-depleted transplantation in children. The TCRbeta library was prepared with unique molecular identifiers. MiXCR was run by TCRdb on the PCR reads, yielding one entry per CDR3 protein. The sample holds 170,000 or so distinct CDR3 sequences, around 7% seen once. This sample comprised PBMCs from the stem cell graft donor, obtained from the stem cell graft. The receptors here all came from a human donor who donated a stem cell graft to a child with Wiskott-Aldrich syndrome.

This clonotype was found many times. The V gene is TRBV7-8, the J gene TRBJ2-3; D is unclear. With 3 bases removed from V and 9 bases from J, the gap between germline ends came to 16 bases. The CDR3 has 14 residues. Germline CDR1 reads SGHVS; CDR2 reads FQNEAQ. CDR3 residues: CASSLATSVHTQYF. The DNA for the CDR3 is TGTGCCAGCAGCTTGGCGACATCTGTACACACGCAGTATTTT.

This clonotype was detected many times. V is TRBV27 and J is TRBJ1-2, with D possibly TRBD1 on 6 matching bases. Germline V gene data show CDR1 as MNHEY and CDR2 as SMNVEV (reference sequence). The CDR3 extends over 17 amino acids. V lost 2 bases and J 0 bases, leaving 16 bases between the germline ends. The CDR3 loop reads CASSLVASGAANYGYTF. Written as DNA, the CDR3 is TGTGCCAGCAGTTTAGTAGCCTCGGGGGCAGCTAACTATGGCTACACCTTC.

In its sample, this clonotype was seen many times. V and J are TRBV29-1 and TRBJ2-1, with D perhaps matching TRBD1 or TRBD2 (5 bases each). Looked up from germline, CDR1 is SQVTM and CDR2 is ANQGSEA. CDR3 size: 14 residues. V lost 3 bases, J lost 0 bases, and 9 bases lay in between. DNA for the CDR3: TGCAGCGTTGATGAGGGACCCTCCTACAATGAGCAGTTCTTC. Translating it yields CSVDEGPSYNEQFF.

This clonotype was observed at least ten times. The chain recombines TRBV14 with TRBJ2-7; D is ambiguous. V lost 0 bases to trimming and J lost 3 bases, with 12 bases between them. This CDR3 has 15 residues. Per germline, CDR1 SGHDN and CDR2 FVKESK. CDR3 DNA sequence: TGTGCCAGCAGCCAAGAAGCGATGTTAATCTACGAGCAGTACTTC. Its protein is CASSQEAMLIYEQYF.

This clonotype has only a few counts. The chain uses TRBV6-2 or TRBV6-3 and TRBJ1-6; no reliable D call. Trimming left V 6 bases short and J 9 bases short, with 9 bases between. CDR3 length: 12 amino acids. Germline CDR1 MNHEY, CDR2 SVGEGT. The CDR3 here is CASSPRVSPLHF. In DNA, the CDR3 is TGTGCCAGCAGCCCCCGGGTTTCACCCCTCCACTTT.

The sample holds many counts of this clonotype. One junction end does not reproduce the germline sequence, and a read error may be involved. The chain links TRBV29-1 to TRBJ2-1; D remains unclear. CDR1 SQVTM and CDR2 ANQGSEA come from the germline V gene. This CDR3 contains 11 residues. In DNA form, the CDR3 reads TGCAGCCTTGACTGGCTCGGTGAGCAGTTCTTC. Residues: CSLDWLGEQFF.

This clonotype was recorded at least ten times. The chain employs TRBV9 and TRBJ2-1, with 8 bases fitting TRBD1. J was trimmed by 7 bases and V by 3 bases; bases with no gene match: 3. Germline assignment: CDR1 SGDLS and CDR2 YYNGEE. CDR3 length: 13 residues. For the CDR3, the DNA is TGTGCCAGCAGCGAGGACAGGGTGAATGAGCAGTTCTTC. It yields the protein CASSEDRVNEQFF.

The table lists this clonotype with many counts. The CDR3 DNA reads as TGCGCCAGCAGCTTAGTCTACAATGAGCAGTTCTTC. Translated, it gives CASSLVYNEQFF. This rearrangement joins TRBV5-1 to TRBJ2-1; no definite D call. V was clipped by 2 bases and J by 3 bases, with 3 bases between them. CDR3 length: 12 residues. Germline values: CDR1 SGHRS, CDR2 YFSETQ.

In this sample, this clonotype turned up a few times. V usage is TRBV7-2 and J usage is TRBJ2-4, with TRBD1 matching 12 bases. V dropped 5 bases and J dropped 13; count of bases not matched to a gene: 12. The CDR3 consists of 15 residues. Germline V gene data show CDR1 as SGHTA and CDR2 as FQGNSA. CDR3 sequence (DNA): TGTGCCAGCAGCCCTAGGGACAGGGGGCGCGAATGGCAGTACTTC. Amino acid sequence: CASSPRDRGREWQYF.

Written as DNA, the CDR3 is TGCGCCAGCAGCCCGGACACGTCCTACGAGCAGTACTTC. Translation gives CASSPDTSYEQYF. The V gene is TRBV5-1, the J gene TRBJ2-7; weak D call: TRBD1 (5 bases). Per the germline V gene, CDR1 is SGHRS and CDR2 is YFSETQ. The CDR3 is made up of 13 amino acids. V lost 4 bases and J lost 1, with 9 bases in between.

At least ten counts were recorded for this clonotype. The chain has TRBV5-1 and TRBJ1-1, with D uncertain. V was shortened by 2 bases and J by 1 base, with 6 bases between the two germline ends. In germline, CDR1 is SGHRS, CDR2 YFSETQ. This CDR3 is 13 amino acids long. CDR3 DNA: TGCGCCAGCAGCTTTAACACGAACACTGAAGCTTTCTTT. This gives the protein CASSFNTNTEAFF.

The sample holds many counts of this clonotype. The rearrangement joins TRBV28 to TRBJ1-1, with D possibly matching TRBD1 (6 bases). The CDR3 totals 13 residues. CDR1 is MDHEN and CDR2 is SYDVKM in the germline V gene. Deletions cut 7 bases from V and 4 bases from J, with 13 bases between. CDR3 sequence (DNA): TGTGCCAGCAACGGACAGTTAGGCACTGAAGCTTTCTTT. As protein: CASNGQLGTEAFF.

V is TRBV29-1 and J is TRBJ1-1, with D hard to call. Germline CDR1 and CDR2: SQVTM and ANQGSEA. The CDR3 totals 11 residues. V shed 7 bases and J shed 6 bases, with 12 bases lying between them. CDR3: CSAMGGAEAFF. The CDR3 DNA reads TGCAGCGCCATGGGTGGCGCTGAAGCTTTCTTT. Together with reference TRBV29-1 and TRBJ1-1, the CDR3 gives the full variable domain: SAVISQKPSRDICQRGTSLTIQCQVDSQVTMMFWYRQQPGQSLTLIATANQGSEATYESGFVIDKFPISRPNLTFSTLTVSNMSPEDSSIYLCSAMGGAEAFFGQGTRLTVV.

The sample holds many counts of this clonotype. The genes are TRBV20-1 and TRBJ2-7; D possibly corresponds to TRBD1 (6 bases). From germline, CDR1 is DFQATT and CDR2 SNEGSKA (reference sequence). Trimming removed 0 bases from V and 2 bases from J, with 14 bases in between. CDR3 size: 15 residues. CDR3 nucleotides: TGCAGTGCTAGAGAAGGGGGTGACAGGACCTACGAGCAGTACTTC. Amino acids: CSAREGGDRTYEQYF.